Below, 20 T cell receptor beta chains from the same sample are listed, as sequenced in a study of identical twins. Using its own MiXCR run on the 5' RACE reads, TCRdb lists one record per CDR3 protein. The sample lists 300,000 to 400,000 distinct CDR3 sequences, about 10% occurring once. Sequencing used naive T cells sorted from blood. The receptors stem from a woman between 45 and 65 years old in good health.

This clonotype was counted only a few times. CDR3 region: CSASYLGAQETQYF. Here the CDR3 DNA reads TGCAGTGCTAGTTACCTGGGGGCCCAAGAGACCCAGTACTTC. The chain links TRBV20-1 to TRBJ2-5, with TRBD1 as a possible D gene (6 bases). Trimming removed 3 bases from V and 1 base from J, with 12 bases in between. The CDR3 contains 14 residues. Germline CDR1 is DFQATT and CDR2 is SNEGSKA (reference sequence).

V is TRBV7-2 and J is TRBJ2-4; D remains unclear. CDR3 length: 17 amino acids. Trimming cost V 5 bases and J 0 bases, with 17 bases left between them. Germline V gene data show CDR1 as SGHTA and CDR2 as FQGNSA. CDR3 amino acids: CASSPLLGEVAKNIQYF. In nucleotides, the CDR3 is TGTGCCAGCAGCCCCCTATTAGGAGAGGTAGCCAAAAACATTCAGTACTTC. The full variable domain, with the rest looked up from reference TRBV7-2 and TRBJ2-4, is GAGVSQSPSNKVTEKGKDVELRCDPISGHTALYWYRQSLGQGLEFLIYFQGNSAPDKSGLPSDRFSAERTGGSVSTLTIQRTQQEDSAVYLCASSPLLGEVAKNIQYFGAGTRLSVL.

V is TRBV5-1 and J is TRBJ2-1; TRBD2 matches at 7 bases. After removal of 0 bases from V and 0 bases from J, the junction contained 6 bases not matched to a gene. The CDR3 length is 17 residues. The V gene's germline CDR1 is SGHRS and CDR2 YFSETQ. CDR3: CASSLAAGVASYNEQFF. CDR3 DNA: TGCGCCAGCAGCTTGGCCGCGGGAGTAGCCTCCTACAATGAGCAGTTCTTC.

This clonotype was found a few times. J is TRBJ2-3 and V is TRBV20-1; 14 nucleotides agree with TRBD2. This CDR3 comprises 15 residues. The V and J ends lost 3 bases and 5 bases, in that order; junction bases with no gene match: 4. In germline, CDR1 is DFQATT, CDR2 SNEGSKA (reference sequence). The CDR3, as DNA: TGCAGTGCTAGGGCCGGGACTAGCGGGGGAGATACGCAGTATTTT. As protein: CSARAGTSGGDTQYF.

This clonotype was seen ten or more times. V usage is TRBV28 and J usage is TRBJ1-5; no clear D. With 3 bases removed from V and 3 bases from J, the gap between germline ends came to 12 bases. This CDR3 is built from 15 residues. In germline, CDR1 is MDHEN, CDR2 SYDVKM. In DNA, the CDR3 is TGTGCCAGCAGTTTGCTGGGCGGTCTCAATCAGCCCCAGCATTTT. Translating gives CASSLLGGLNQPQHF.

The chain links TRBV6-6 to TRBJ1-1; TRBD1 is a possible D gene (6 bases). V was cut by 10 bases and J by 0 bases, with 9 bases left in between. Per germline, CDR1 MNHNY and CDR2 SVGAGI (reference sequence). The CDR3 sequence is 12 residues long. This CDR3 reads CATRDMNTEAFF. The CDR3 nucleotides read TGTGCCACCAGGGACATGAACACTGAAGCTTTCTTT.

This clonotype was detected only a few times. This chain joins TRBV2 and TRBJ2-1; TRBD2 matches at 8 bases. The ends lost 7 bases at V and 3 bases at J; junction bases unmatched: 2. This CDR3 contains 13 residues. CDR1 is SNHLY and CDR2 is FYNNEI in the germline V gene. In DNA, the CDR3 is TGTGCCAGCACGGCGGGAGGCTACAATGAGCAGTTCTTC. It translates to CASTAGGYNEQFF.

This clonotype was detected a few times. This chain uses TRBV24-1 with TRBJ2-7; 9 bases match TRBD2. The CDR3 has 14 residues. Germline-derived CDR1 and CDR2 are KGHDR and SFDVKD. The junction had 1 base not matched to a gene; V was cut back by 3 bases and J by 2 bases. The CDR3 is CATSDRLAAYEQYV. The DNA for the CDR3 is TGTGCCACCAGTGATCGACTAGCGGCCTACGAGCAGTACGTC.

The V gene is TRBV7-9, the J gene TRBJ1-1; D is undetermined. CDR3 size: 14 residues. V was pared by 6 bases and J by 7 bases, with 18 bases between. CDR1 is SEHNR, CDR2 FQNEAQ, per germline (reference sequence). The CDR3 sequence is CASSPGRLQGEAFF. As DNA, the CDR3 is TGTGCCAGCAGTCCCGGACGACTTCAAGGTGAAGCTTTCTTT.

This clonotype was seen a few times. CDR3 DNA: TGCAGTGCACGGGTAATCCAAGAGACCCAGTACTTC. It specifies CSARVIQETQYF. The gene calls are TRBV20-1 and TRBJ2-5; D is undetermined. The germline CDR1 and CDR2 sequences are DFQATT and SNEGSKA (reference sequence). The CDR3 runs 12 residues. Trimming stripped 6 bases from V and 1 base from J, with 9 bases between.

The chain combines TRBV5-1 with TRBJ2-2; a weak D match, TRBD1 (6 bases). The germline V gene has CDR1 SGHRS and CDR2 YFSETQ. Deletions cut 2 bases from V and 1 base from J, with 12 bases between. This CDR3 contains 16 residues. The CDR3 bases are TGCGCCAGCAGCTTTGAGGGACACCGGAACACCGGGGAGCTGTTTTTT. Translation gives CASSFEGHRNTGELFF.

This clonotype appeared many times. The genes are TRBV4-1 and TRBJ2-1; D unresolved. The CDR3 consists of 13 residues. The germline V and J ends were trimmed by 2 bases and 7 bases, with 9 bases remaining between them. Germline V gene sequence: CDR1 MGHRA, CDR2 YSYEKL. The CDR3 loop reads CASSQLLINEQFF. The CDR3 nucleotides are TGCGCCAGCAGCCAATTACTGATTAATGAGCAGTTCTTC.

V gene TRBV5-5 combines with J gene TRBJ2-3, with D maybe TRBD1 (7 bases). This CDR3 is 16 amino acids long. Germline lookup yields CDR1 SGHKS and CDR2 YYEKEE (reference sequence). Trimming removed 4 bases at V and 3 bases at J, with 18 bases between. Written as DNA, the CDR3 is TGTGCCAGCAGCCCTAACAGGGGACTCCAAACAGATACGCAGTATTTT. Its translation is CASSPNRGLQTDTQYF. The full variable domain, with the rest looked up from reference TRBV5-5 and TRBJ2-3, is DAGVTQSPTHLIKTRGQQVTLRCSPISGHKSVSWYQQVLGQGPQFIFQYYEKEERGRGNFPDRFSARQFPNYSSELNVNALLLGDSALYLCASSPNRGLQTDTQYFGPGTRLTVL.

This clonotype was observed a few times. The V call is TRBV12-3 or TRBV12-4, the J call TRBJ2-1; D gene uncertain. The CDR3 loop spans 15 amino acids. Trimming took 2 bases from V and 0 from J, leaving 8 bases between them. The CDR3 nucleotides read TGTGCCAGCAGTTTAACGTGGAGCTCCTACAATGAGCAGTTCTTC. Protein sequence: CASSLTWSSYNEQFF.

This clonotype was counted a few times. J is TRBJ2-7 and V is TRBV4-1, with 9 positions matching TRBD2. The germline V gene has CDR1 MGHRA and CDR2 YSYEKL. Unmatched junction bases numbered 9, after V lost 2 bases and J lost 4 bases. The CDR3 has 16 residues. The CDR3, as DNA: TGCGCCAGCAGCCAAACCTCTAGCGGGGCTGCGTACGAGCAGTACTTC. Encoded protein: CASSQTSSGAAYEQYF.

The chain employs TRBV25-1 and TRBJ2-3, with D perhaps TRBD2 (5 bases). Germline V gene data show CDR1 as MGHDK and CDR2 as SYGVNS. There are 15 residues in the CDR3. Trimming shortened V by 4 bases and J by 3 bases, and 14 bases separated the two germline ends. CDR3: CASSAAVVVTDTQYF. The CDR3 DNA reads as TGTGCCAGCAGTGCAGCGGTGGTTGTTACAGATACGCAGTATTTT.

This clonotype was seen more than once but under ten times. The chain combines TRBV28 with TRBJ1-5, with 8 bases matching TRBD1. J was trimmed by 5 bases and V by 5 bases; bases with no gene match: 8. The germline V gene has CDR1 MDHEN and CDR2 SYDVKM. The CDR3 extends over 15 amino acids. This CDR3 reads CASSLTGTGHQPQHF. Written as DNA, the CDR3 is TGTGCCAGCAGTCTCACCGGGACAGGACATCAGCCCCAGCATTTT.

This clonotype was observed a handful of times. The V call is TRBV6-1, the J call TRBJ1-2; D is undetermined. Trimming stripped 8 bases from V and 4 bases from J, with 17 bases between. The CDR3 is 14 residues long. Germline V lookup: CDR1 MNHNS, CDR2 SASEGT. CDR3 residues: CASSLEHGSYGYTF. The CDR3 nucleotides read TGTGCCAGCTCCCTCGAACATGGGAGCTATGGCTACACCTTC.

This clonotype was seen a few times. J is TRBJ2-1 and V is TRBV7-2; weak D call: TRBD1 (6 bases). The germline V gene has CDR1 SGHTA and CDR2 FQGNSA. V dropped 6 bases and J dropped 10 bases, with 16 bases sitting between them. CDR3 length: 13 amino acids. In DNA form, the CDR3 reads TGTGCCAGCAGTCCTCGGACCGGGACAGAGCAGTTCTTC. Protein product: CASSPRTGTEQFF.

The chain combines TRBV5-1 with TRBJ2-7; 8 bases are shared with TRBD2. The CDR3 is made up of 15 amino acids. Per the germline V gene, CDR1 is SGHRS and CDR2 is YFSETQ. J gave up 6 bases and V 0 bases, and 8 bases lay outside the gene matches. The CDR3 bases are TGCGCCAGCAGCTTGGCTACGGGAGGGCCCGGCGAGCAGTACTTC. Translating gives CASSLATGGPGEQYF.